The 25 T cell receptor beta chains listed next were all sequenced from one sample in a study of immune evolution from preneoplasia to lung adenocarcinoma. Data came from immunoSEQ multiplex PCR; TCRdb stores just in-frame clones and leaves some out. The data contain around 7,000 clones, 78% of them singletons. The sequencing sample was made of FFPE adjacent normal lung tissue. Receptors were obtained from a person aged 55-79 years with lung adenocarcinoma.

V gene TRBV20-1 combines with J gene TRBJ2-1; D uncertain. V shed 1 base and J shed 9 bases, with 7 bases lying between them. CDR1 is DFQATT, CDR2 SNEGSKA, per germline (reference sequence). The CDR3 totals 11 residues. CDR3 sequence: CSARGPLEQFF. The CDR3 bases are TGCAGTGCTAGAGGTCCCCTTGAGCAGTTCTTC.

The gene calls are TRBV6-6 and TRBJ2-5; D unresolved. Per germline, CDR1 MNHNY and CDR2 SVGAGI (reference sequence). CDR3 length equals 12 residues. V lost 4 bases and J lost 1, with 4 bases in between. Here the CDR3 reads CASSSLQETQYF. CDR3 coding DNA: TGTGCCAGCAGTTCGCTCCAAGAGACCCAGTACTTC.

The V gene is TRBV15, the J gene TRBJ2-1, with TRBD1 matching over 9 bases. Germline-derived CDR1 and CDR2 are LNHNV and YYDKDF (reference sequence). The CDR3 has 16 amino acids. Trimming took 4 bases from V and 8 from J; bases not matched to a gene: 12. CDR3 nucleotide sequence: TGTGCCACCAGCACCATCACCGGGACAGGGTGGGATGAGCAGTTCTTC. It translates to CATSTITGTGWDEQFF.

The CDR3 DNA reads as TGTGCCAGCAGTTACGAATTCGACAGGGGAGCTTTCTTT. Residues: CASSYEFDRGAFF. The chain uses TRBV6-5 and TRBJ1-1, with 8 bases lining up with TRBD1. V gave up 2 bases and J gave up 10 bases; unmatched junction bases: 6. Germline loops: CDR1 MNHEY, CDR2 SVGAGI. The CDR3 is 13 residues long.

This clone was seen only a few times. The chain joins TRBV9 to TRBJ2-5; D is uncertain. The V gene lost 3 bases and the J gene lost 0 bases, with 9 bases spanning the gap. The CDR3 sequence is 14 residues long. The germline gives CDR1 SGDLS, CDR2 YYNGEE. This chain's CDR3 is CASSDSNYQETQYF. CDR3 nucleotides: TGTGCCAGCAGCGACAGTAATTACCAAGAGACCCAGTACTTC.

V usage is TRBV15 and J usage is TRBJ2-3; D not certain. V was shortened by 0 bases and J by 2 bases, with 12 bases between the two germline ends. CDR3 size: 16 residues. In germline, CDR1 is LNHNV, CDR2 YYDKDF (reference sequence). CDR3 nucleotides: TGTGCCACCAGCAGAGACTCTTTTTCGCTCACAGATACGCAGTATTTT. This encodes CATSRDSFSLTDTQYF.

The chain combines TRBV18 with TRBJ1-4; weak D call: TRBD1 (5 bases). Germline V CDR1 and CDR2: KGHSH, LQKENI. The CDR3 covers 15 residues. Trimming cost V 3 bases and J 8 bases, with 16 bases left between them. The chain's CDR3 is CASSPGGLVGEKLFF. For the CDR3, the DNA is TGTGCCAGCTCACCGGGGGGTCTGGTCGGCGAAAAACTGTTTTTT.

The V call is TRBV10-3, the J call TRBJ2-7; D uncertain. Deletions cut 0 bases from V and 6 bases from J, with 9 bases between. The germline V gene encodes CDR1 ENHRY and CDR2 SYGVKD. CDR3 size: 13 residues. The CDR3 bases are TGTGCCATCAGTGAGTCGGGAAGCGTCGAGCAGTACGTC. Translation: CAISESGSVEQYV.

The V gene is TRBV11-2, the J gene TRBJ1-3; no definite D call. Germline CDR1 reads SGHAT; CDR2 reads FQNNGV. The CDR3 runs 14 residues. Trimming shortened V by 5 bases and J by 1 base, and 9 bases separated the two germline ends. CDR3 sequence (DNA): TGTGCCAGCAGCGGACGGGTTTCTGGAAACACCATATATTTT. This encodes CASSGRVSGNTIYF.

The chain uses TRBV7-2 and TRBJ2-7; 8 bases are a match to TRBD2. With 1 base clipped from V and 3 bases from J, the junction kept 5 bases outside the gene matches. The CDR3 covers 15 residues. Germline assignment: CDR1 SGHTA and CDR2 FQGNSA. Here the CDR3 DNA reads TGTGCCAGCAGCTTAGGAGCGGGGGTTAACTACGAGCAGTACTTC. As protein: CASSLGAGVNYEQYF.

This chain connects TRBV30 to TRBJ2-1, with D unresolved. CDR1 is GTSNPN, CDR2 SVGIG, per germline (reference sequence). The V end was cut by 5 bases, the J end by 7 bases, with 9 bases between. This CDR3 has 11 residues. The CDR3 loop is CAWGRGNEQFF. The CDR3 DNA reads as TGTGCCTGGGGTAGAGGAAATGAGCAGTTCTTC.

CDR3 coding DNA: TGTGCCAGCAGTGGGAGACAGGGGACAACTAATGAAAAACTGTTTTTT. Encoded protein: CASSGRQGTTNEKLFF. The rearrangement uses TRBV9 and TRBJ1-4; 8 bases align to TRBD1. CDR1 is SGDLS and CDR2 is YYNGEE in the germline V gene. CDR3 size: 16 residues. V was pared by 5 bases and J by 0 bases, with 6 bases of the junction left unmatched.

The chain has TRBV21-1 and TRBJ2-3; no DNA check was done on the table's D call, TRBD2. TRBV21-1 is a known pseudogene. This CDR3 comprises 18 residues. DNA for the CDR3: TGTGCCAGCAGCAAAGATTTGGCTAGCGGGAGGGAGACAGATACGCAGTATTTT. This translates into CASSKDLASGRETDTQYF.

This chain connects TRBV9 to TRBJ1-2; D may be TRBD1 (5 bases). Looked up from germline, CDR1 is SGDLS and CDR2 is YYNGEE. V lost 1 base, J lost 0 bases, and 10 bases lay in between. This CDR3 has 15 residues. CDR3 coding DNA: TGTGCCAGCAGCGTAAGGGGAGGGTCTAACTATGGCTACACCTTC. It translates to CASSVRGGSNYGYTF.

The J gene is TRBJ2-3, the V gene TRBV5-4; 13 nucleotides agree with TRBD2. V lost 0 bases, J lost 4 bases, and 5 bases stayed unmatched. Germline CDR1 is SGHNT and CDR2 is YYREEE (reference sequence). The CDR3 sequence is 17 residues long. The CDR3: CASSLGTSGRRPDTQYF. The CDR3 nucleotides read TGTGCCAGCAGCTTGGGGACTAGCGGGAGAAGGCCAGATACGCAGTATTTT.

The chain recombines TRBV6-5 with TRBJ2-4; D may match TRBD1 or TRBD2 (5 bases each). This CDR3 region has 13 residues. V shed 2 bases and J shed 9 bases, with 11 bases lying between them. Germline loops: CDR1 MNHEY, CDR2 SVGAGI. The CDR3, as DNA: TGTGCCAGCAGTTACAGTGGGGGTAGCATTCAGTACTTC. As protein: CASSYSGGSIQYF.

The genes are TRBV5-6 and TRBJ2-7, with 7 bases identical to TRBD2. The length of the CDR3 is 16 residues. The V gene's germline CDR1 is SGHDT and CDR2 YYEEEE. The junction had 9 bases not matched to a gene; V was cut back by 2 bases and J by 1 base. The CDR3 region is CASSFWSGTLSYEQYF. CDR3 bases: TGTGCCAGCAGCTTTTGGAGCGGGACTCTGTCCTACGAGCAGTACTTC.

Remarks on this clone: The sample holds other DNA sequences that translate to the same CDR3. The V and J genes are TRBV6-4 and TRBJ2-6; a possible D gene is TRBD1 (6 bases). The length of the CDR3 is 16 residues. Trimming shortened V by 0 bases and J by 4 bases, and 10 bases separated the two germline ends. Germline CDR1 is MRHNA and CDR2 is SNTAGT. CDR3: CASSDSSGAGANVLTF. DNA of the CDR3: TGTGCCAGCAGTGACTCATCAGGGGCCGGGGCCAACGTCCTGACTTTC.

The rearrangement uses TRBV28 and TRBJ2-1, with 7 bases that match TRBD1. With 6 bases clipped from V and 6 bases from J, the junction kept 8 bases outside the gene matches. Per germline, CDR1 MDHEN and CDR2 SYDVKM. This CDR3 spans 14 amino acids. The DNA of the CDR3 is TGTGCCAGCAGCTGGGACAGAATGGGCAATGAGCAGTTCTTC. It is translated as CASSWDRMGNEQFF. The whole variable domain, filled in from reference TRBV28 and TRBJ2-1, reads DVKVTQSSRYLVKRTGEKVFLECVQDMDHENMFWYRQDPGLGLRLIYFSYDVKMKEKGDIPEGYSVSREKKERFSLILESASTNQTSMYLCASSWDRMGNEQFFGPGTRLTVL.

This sequence joins TRBV19 and TRBJ1-1, with D possibly being TRBD1 (6 bases). The CDR3 extends over 14 amino acids. CDR1 is LNHDA and CDR2 is SQIVND in the germline V gene (reference sequence). V dropped 3 bases and J dropped 3 bases, with 11 bases sitting between them. The CDR3 region has the DNA TGTGCCAGTAGTATGAACAGGGAGGACACTGAAGCTTTCTTT. It is translated as CASSMNREDTEAFF.

The V gene is TRBV28, the J gene TRBJ2-7; TRBD1 agrees at 8 bases. Germline lookup yields CDR1 MDHEN and CDR2 SYDVKM. The CDR3 length is 11 residues. The trim removed 5 bases at V and 13 bases at J, leaving 7 bases unmatched. The CDR3 protein is CASSTDRGEYF. Written as DNA, the CDR3 is TGTGCCAGCAGTACAGACAGGGGTGAATACTTC.

The genes are TRBV5-1 and TRBJ1-2; D is undetermined. V was clipped by 5 bases and J by 2 bases, with 10 bases between them. Germline V CDR1 and CDR2: SGHRS, YFSETQ. The length of the CDR3 is 13 residues. The CDR3 sequence: CASSYDTNYGYTF. The CDR3 DNA is TGCGCCAGCAGTTACGACACGAACTATGGCTACACCTTC.

V and J are TRBV30 and TRBJ2-3, with D perhaps TRBD1 (5 bases). Germline V lookup: CDR1 GTSNPN, CDR2 SVGIG (reference sequence). The V gene lost 1 base and the J gene lost 2 bases, with 10 bases spanning the gap. The CDR3 sequence is 14 residues long. For the CDR3, the DNA is TGTGCCTGGAGTGGGGCGGACATCACAGATACGCAGTATTTT. Its protein is CAWSGADITDTQYF.

This chain joins TRBV30 and TRBJ2-7; D gene unclear. Trimming cost V 0 bases and J 3 bases, with 9 bases left between them. This CDR3 has 13 residues. The germline gives CDR1 GTSNPN, CDR2 SVGIG (reference sequence). The CDR3 nucleotides are TGTGCCTGGAGTGTACCCCCCCACTACGAGCAGTACTTC. Translated, it gives CAWSVPPHYEQYF.

The chain carries TRBV7-3 and TRBJ2-3; D not resolved. The V end was cut by 5 bases, the J end by 4 bases, with 16 bases between. This CDR3 comprises 15 residues. The germline CDR1 and CDR2 sequences are SGHTA and FQGTGA. CDR3: CASSPGRVLADTQYF. The CDR3 nucleotides read TGTGCCAGCAGCCCCGGACGCGTTTTAGCAGATACGCAGTATTTT. The full variable domain, rest sourced from reference TRBV7-3 and TRBJ2-3, is GAGVSQTPSNKVTEKGKYVELRCDPISGHTALYWYRQSLGQGPEFLIYFQGTGAADDSGLPNDRFFAVRPEGSVSTLKIQRTERGDSAVYLCASSPGRVLADTQYFGPGTRLTVL.